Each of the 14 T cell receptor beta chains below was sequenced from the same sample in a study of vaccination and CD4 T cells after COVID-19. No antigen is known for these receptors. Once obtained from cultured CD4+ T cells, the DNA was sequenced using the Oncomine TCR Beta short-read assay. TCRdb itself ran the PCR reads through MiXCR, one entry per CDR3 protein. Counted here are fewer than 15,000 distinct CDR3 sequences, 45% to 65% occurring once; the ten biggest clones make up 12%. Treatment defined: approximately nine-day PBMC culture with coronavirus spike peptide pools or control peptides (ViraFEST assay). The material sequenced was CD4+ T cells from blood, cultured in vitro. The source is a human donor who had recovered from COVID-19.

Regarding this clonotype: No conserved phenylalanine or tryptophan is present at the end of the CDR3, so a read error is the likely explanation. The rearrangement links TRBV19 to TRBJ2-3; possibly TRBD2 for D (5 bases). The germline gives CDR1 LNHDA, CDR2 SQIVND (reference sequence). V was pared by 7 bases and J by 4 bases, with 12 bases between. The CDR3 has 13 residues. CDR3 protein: CASTPKAADTQYL. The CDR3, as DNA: TGTGCCAGTACTCCAAAAGCGGCAGATACGCAGTATCTT.

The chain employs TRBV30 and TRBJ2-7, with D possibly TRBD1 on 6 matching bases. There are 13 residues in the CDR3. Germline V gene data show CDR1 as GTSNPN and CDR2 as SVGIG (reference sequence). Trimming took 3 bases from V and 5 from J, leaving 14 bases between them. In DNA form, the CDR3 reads TGTGCCTGGAGGGGGGCCTGGAGGAACGAGCAGTACTTC. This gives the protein CAWRGAWRNEQYF. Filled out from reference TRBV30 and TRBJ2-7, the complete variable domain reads SQTIHQWPATLVQPVGSPLSLECTVEGTSNPNLYWYRQAAGRGLQLLFYSVGIGQISSEVPQNLSASRPQDRQFILSSKKLLLSDSGFYLCAWRGAWRNEQYFGPGTRLTVT.

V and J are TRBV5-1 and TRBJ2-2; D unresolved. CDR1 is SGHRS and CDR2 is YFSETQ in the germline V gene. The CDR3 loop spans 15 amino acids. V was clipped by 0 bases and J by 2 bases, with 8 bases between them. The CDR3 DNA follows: TGCGCCAGCAGCTTGGTTTTCGGCAACACCGGGGAGCTGTTTTTT. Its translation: CASSLVFGNTGELFF.

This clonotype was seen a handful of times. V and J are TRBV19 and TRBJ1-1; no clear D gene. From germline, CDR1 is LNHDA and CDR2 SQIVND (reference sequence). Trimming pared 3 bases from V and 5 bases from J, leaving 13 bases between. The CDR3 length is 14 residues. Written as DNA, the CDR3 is TGTGCCAGTAGTATGAAGGGTTACGGAACTGAAGCTTTCTTT. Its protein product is CASSMKGYGTEAFF.

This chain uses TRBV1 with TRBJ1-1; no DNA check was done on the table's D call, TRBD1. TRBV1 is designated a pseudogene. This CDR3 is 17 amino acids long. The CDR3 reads CTSSHYDPLKGNTEAFF. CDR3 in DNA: TGCACCAGCAGCCATTATGATCCCCTCAAAGGGAACACTGAAGCTTTCTTT.

As DNA, the CDR3 is TGTGCCAGCCGAGGAGGGGGACAGGCTGCGTCAGCTTTCTTT. This gives the protein CASRGGGQAASAFF. The chain uses TRBV6-1 and TRBJ1-1; 8 bases line up with TRBD1. This CDR3 comprises 14 residues. J was trimmed by 10 bases and V by 8 bases; bases with no gene match: 15. CDR1 is MNHNS, CDR2 SASEGT, per germline.

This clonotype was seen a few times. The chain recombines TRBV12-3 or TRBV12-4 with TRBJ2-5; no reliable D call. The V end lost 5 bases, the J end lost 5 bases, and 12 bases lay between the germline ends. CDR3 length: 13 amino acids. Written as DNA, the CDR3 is TGTGCCAGCAGTCCGCAGAACGGGGAGACCCAGTACTTC. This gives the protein CASSPQNGETQYF.

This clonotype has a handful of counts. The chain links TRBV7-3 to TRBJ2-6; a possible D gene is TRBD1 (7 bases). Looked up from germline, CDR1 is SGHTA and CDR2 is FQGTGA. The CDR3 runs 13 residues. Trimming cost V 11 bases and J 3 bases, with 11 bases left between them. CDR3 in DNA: TGTGCCTCAGGGGGAGGTGGGGCCAACGTCCTGACTTTC. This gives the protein CASGGGGANVLTF.

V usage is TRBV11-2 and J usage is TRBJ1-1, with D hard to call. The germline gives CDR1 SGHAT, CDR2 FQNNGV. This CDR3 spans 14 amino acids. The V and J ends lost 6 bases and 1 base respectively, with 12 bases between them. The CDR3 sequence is CASRSQKGNTEAFF. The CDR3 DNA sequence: TGTGCCAGCAGGTCTCAAAAGGGGAACACTGAAGCTTTCTTT.

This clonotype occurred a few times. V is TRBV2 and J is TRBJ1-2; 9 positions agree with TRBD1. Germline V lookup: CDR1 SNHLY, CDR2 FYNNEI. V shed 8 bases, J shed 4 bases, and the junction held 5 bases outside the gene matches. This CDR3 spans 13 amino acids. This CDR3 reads CASLGQGFYGYTF. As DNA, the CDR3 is TGTGCCAGCCTGGGACAGGGTTTCTATGGCTACACCTTC.

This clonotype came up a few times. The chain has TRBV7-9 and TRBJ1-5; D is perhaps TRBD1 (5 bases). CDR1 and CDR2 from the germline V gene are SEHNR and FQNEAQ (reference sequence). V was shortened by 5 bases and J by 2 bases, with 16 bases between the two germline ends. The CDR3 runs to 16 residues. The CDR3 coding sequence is TGTGCCAGCAGCGCCCACGGGGGGATGGGCAATCAGCCCCAGCATTTT. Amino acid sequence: CASSAHGGMGNQPQHF. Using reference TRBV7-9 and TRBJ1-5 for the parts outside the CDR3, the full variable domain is DTGVSQNPRHKITKRGQNVTFRCDPISEHNRLYWYRQTLGQGPEFLTYFQNEAQLEKSRLLSDRFSAERPKGSFSTLEIQRTEQGDSAMYLCASSAHGGMGNQPQHFGDGTRLSIL.

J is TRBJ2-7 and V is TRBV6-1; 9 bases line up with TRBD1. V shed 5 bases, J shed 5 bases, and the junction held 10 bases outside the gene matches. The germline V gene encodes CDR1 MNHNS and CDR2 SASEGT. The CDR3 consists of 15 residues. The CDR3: CASSRPGQGSNEQYF. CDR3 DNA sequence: TGTGCCAGCAGTCGCCCAGGACAGGGGAGCAACGAGCAGTACTTC.

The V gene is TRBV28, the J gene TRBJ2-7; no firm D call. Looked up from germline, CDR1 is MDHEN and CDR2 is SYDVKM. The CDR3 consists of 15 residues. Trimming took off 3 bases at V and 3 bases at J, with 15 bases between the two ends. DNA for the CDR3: TGTGCCAGCAGTTTCGGTGGTACCGAAATCTACGAGCAGTACTTC. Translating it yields CASSFGGTEIYEQYF.

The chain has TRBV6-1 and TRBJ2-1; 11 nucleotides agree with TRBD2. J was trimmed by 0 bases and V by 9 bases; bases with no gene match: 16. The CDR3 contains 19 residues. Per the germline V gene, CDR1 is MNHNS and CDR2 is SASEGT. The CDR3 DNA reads TGTGCCAGTAAACGGCTCACCCACGGGACTAGCGGCTCCTACAATGAGCAGTTCTTC. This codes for CASKRLTHGTSGSYNEQFF.